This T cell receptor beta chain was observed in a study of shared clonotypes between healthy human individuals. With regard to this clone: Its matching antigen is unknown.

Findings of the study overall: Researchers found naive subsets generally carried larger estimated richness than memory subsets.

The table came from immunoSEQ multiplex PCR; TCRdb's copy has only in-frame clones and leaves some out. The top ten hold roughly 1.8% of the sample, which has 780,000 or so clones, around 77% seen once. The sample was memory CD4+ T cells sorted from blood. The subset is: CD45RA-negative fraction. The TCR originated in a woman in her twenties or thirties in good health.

The CDR3 here is CASPPRDGDTDTQYF. The CDR3 DNA sequence: TGTGCCAGTCCGCCCCGGGACGGGGACACAGATACGCAGTATTTT. The rearrangement joins TRBV19 to TRBJ2-3, with D tentatively TRBD1 or TRBD2 (5 bases each). The CDR3 is 15 residues long. Trimming left V 8 bases short and J 2 bases short, with 17 bases between. CDR1 and CDR2 from the germline V gene are LNHDA and SQIVND (reference sequence).